This TCR beta chain is drawn from a study of blood T cells in healthy people across ages. CDR3 size: 12 residues. Trimming cost V 2 bases and J 3 bases, with 7 bases left between them. CDR1 is SQVTM and CDR2 is ANQGSEA in the germline V gene. Regarding the study as a whole: Per million T cells, TCR beta diversity dropped about linearly as age rose.

In its sample, this clonotype was seen a few times. What it binds is not known. Together with a sample-barcoded 5' primer, a J-beta primer mix was included in a second PCR lasting about 6 to 11 cycles. TCRdb reanalysed the 5' RACE reads using MiXCR and keeps one entry per CDR3 protein. The data contain around 1,000,000 distinct CDR3 sequences, approximately 25% of them singletons. The sample also formed part of further work on T cells of mothers and their children.

This chain links TRBV29-1 with TRBJ1-1; D call uncertain. The specimen was blood. This TCR came from a girl aged 2-10 years in good health. CDR3 sequence (DNA): TGCAGCGTTGAACAGCTTGACACTGAAGCTTTCTTT. Translation: CSVEQLDTEAFF.